This T cell receptor (beta chain) comes out of a study of beta chain features in type 1 diabetes. The germline gives CDR1 SNHLY, CDR2 FYNNEI. This CDR3 comprises 13 residues. V gave up 1 base and J gave up 6 bases, with 9 bases separating them. In this sample, this clone turned up a few times. Its specificity is not known. General observations from the study: Shorter TCRB CDR3s, moderately but significantly so, were found in Type 1 diabetes patients in all four CD4+ subsets.

Expressed TCRB transcripts were sequenced because the isolated RNA had all been reverse transcribed beforehand. Using immunoSEQ multiplex PCR, the repertoire was profiled, and TCRdb retains in-frame clones only, with some absent. Of about 260,000 clones in the sample, around 22% were seen once. V usage is TRBV2 and J usage is TRBJ2-5; maybe TRBD2 (5 bases). The sequencing input was naive CD4+ T cells from blood. This TCR was recovered from a young woman with type 1 diabetes. As DNA, the CDR3 is TGTGCCAGCAGTGAAGGGGAGAAAAAGACCCAGTACTTC. Amino acids: CASSEGEKKTQYF.